A selection of T cell receptor beta chains follows, all from one sample in a study of shared clonotypes between healthy human individuals. The repertoire was sequenced with immunoSEQ multiplex PCR; TCRdb's copy has only in-frame clones and lacks some. In the table there are under 700,000 clones, around 95% of which are singletons. Sample: naive CD8+ T cells sorted from blood. These receptors all come from a woman aged 25 to 39 in good health. The CDR3 runs from the conserved cysteine through the conserved F or W. The D gene is left open where the match is weak. Rows give clone size only sometimes, using once, few, many, or a class for an expanded clone.

D	size	V	J	DNA	CDR3
TRBD2	NA	TRBV18	TRBJ2-7	TGTGCCAGCTCATCCGACACTAGCGGGAGTTACGAGCAGTACTTC	CASSSDTSGSYEQYF
TRBD1	NA	TRBV4-1	TRBJ2-1	TGCGCCAGCAGCGTCCGGGACAGGGGTGGTGAGCAGTTCTTC	CASSVRDRGGEQFF
NA	once	TRBV13	TRBJ2-1	TGTGCCAGCAGCTTAGGACCAACCGGGGGAGTGGAAGGCAATGAGCAGTTCTTC	CASSLGPTGGVEGNEQFF
TRBD2	NA	TRBV4-2	TRBJ2-1	TGTGCCAGCAGCCCCCCGGGAGGGCCCTACAATGAGCAGTTCTTC	CASSPPGGPYNEQFF
NA	NA	TRBV27	TRBJ2-1	TGTGCCAGCAGTTCCTTAGCGGTCTACAATGAGCAGTTCTTC	CASSSLAVYNEQFF
NA	NA	TRBV9	TRBJ2-5	TGTGCCAGCAGCGTAGGCTTAGCGGTTGTACAAGAGACCCAGTACTTC	CASSVGLAVVQETQYF
NA	NA	TRBV2	TRBJ1-1	TGTGCCAGCAGCGTTCATGAAGCTTTCTTT	CASSVHEAFF
TRBD2	once	TRBV6-5	TRBJ2-3	TGTGCCAGCAGAATAGCGGGAAATATGGGGGATACGCAGTATTTT	CASRIAGNMGDTQYF
NA	NA	TRBV4-1	TRBJ2-1	TGCGCCAGCAGCCGATCTGAGCGGAGCTACAATGAGCAGTTCTTC	CASSRSERSYNEQFF
NA	once	TRBV28	TRBJ1-6	TGTGCCAGCAGCCCGCCCACACACAGGGAGGGCGGTTCACCCCTCCACTTT	CASSPPTHREGGSPLHF
NA	NA	TRBV4-1	TRBJ2-7	TGCGCCAGCAGCCAAGCTAGGACCCCCGTCGAGCAGTACTTC	CASSQARTPVEQYF
NA	once	TRBV7-6	TRBJ2-7	TGTGCCAGCAGCCTCGGAACCCGACAGACACCTCTGGAGCAGTACTTC	CASSLGTRQTPLEQYF
NA	NA	TRBV5-6	TRBJ2-7	TGTGCCAGCACCACCGGGGGAGGGGGGCGCGAGCAGTACTTC	CASTTGGGGREQYF
TRBD1	once	TRBV9	TRBJ2-1	TGTGCCAGCGATCTAAACGACAGGGCCCCCTACAATGAGCAGTTCTTC	CASDLNDRAPYNEQFF
TRBD2	once	TRBV5-4	TRBJ2-1	TGTGCCAGCAGCTTGGAGTGGACTAGCGCTATTTTCGCGACCTACAATGAGCAGTTCTTC	CASSLEWTSAIFATYNEQFF
TRBD2	NA	TRBV11-2	TRBJ2-3	TGTGCCAGCAGCCTTCTGAGAGCGGGGGCCACAGATACGCAGTATTTT	CASSLLRAGATDTQYF
TRBD2	NA	TRBV9	TRBJ2-7	TGTGCCAGCAGCGAAGGACTAGCGGGCTACGAGCAGTACTTC	CASSEGLAGYEQYF
NA	NA	TRBV28	TRBJ2-5	TGTGCCAGCAGTCTCGATAGCGCCTCGGGGTTGACCCAGTACTTC	CASSLDSASGLTQYF
TRBD1	NA	TRBV28	TRBJ2-7	TGTGCCAGCAGTCCCGGACAGGTCTACGAGCAGTACTTC	CASSPGQVYEQYF
NA	NA	TRBV7-9	TRBJ2-2	TGTGCCAGCAGCTTAGAACAGACGTACACCGGGGAGCTGTTTTTT	CASSLEQTYTGELFF
NA	NA	TRBV2	TRBJ2-2	TGTGCCAGCCGGGTTGGCGGGGAGCTGTTTTTT	CASRVGGELFF
NA	NA	TRBV28	TRBJ1-3	TGTGCCAGCAGTTTATATGGTTCTGGAAACACCATATATTTT	CASSLYGSGNTIYF
NA	once	TRBV27	TRBJ1-1	TGTGCCAGCAGTACGGGACAGAACACTGAAGCTTTCTTT	CASSTGQNTEAFF
TRBD1	NA	TRBV7-9	TRBJ1-1	TGTGCCAGCAGCTTTCCGGACAGGGGGACTGAAGCTTTCTTT	CASSFPDRGTEAFF
NA	NA	TRBV28	TRBJ2-5	TGTGCCAGCAGTTCCCCCAGCGGTGAGGGGTGGAACCAAGAGACCCAGTACTTC	CASSSPSGEGWNQETQYF
NA	NA	TRBV2	TRBJ2-7	TGTGCCAGCAGTGAACCGGGCGGCTCCTACGAGCAGTACTTC	CASSEPGGSYEQYF
NA	NA	TRBV21-1	TRBJ1-1	TGTGCCAGCAGTAGGGTTGAGGGGGGGACTGAAGCTTTCTTT	CASSRVEGGTEAFF
TRBD1	NA	TRBV7-8	TRBJ1-2	TGTGCCAGCAGCCCACTTACAGGGGGAGGCTACACCTTC	CASSPLTGGGYTF
NA	NA	TRBV5-4	TRBJ2-5	TGTGCCAGCAGCTTGGAATCCCAAGAGACCCAGTACTTC	CASSLESQETQYF
TRBD2	NA	TRBV13	TRBJ2-1	TGTGCCAGCAGCCAAACCGGGACTAGTGATGGTGAGCAGTTCTTC	CASSQTGTSDGEQFF
NA	NA	TRBV19	TRBJ2-7	TGTGCCAGTAAATCCCGGGAGCTCGCCTACGAGCAGTACTTC	CASKSRELAYEQYF